The T cell receptor beta chain described here comes from a study of patients and donors after allogeneic stem cell transplantation. This clonotype was seen only a few times. Germline values: CDR1 SEHNR, CDR2 FQNEAQ (reference sequence). J gave up 7 bases and V 1 base, and 15 bases lay outside the gene matches. The CDR3 consists of 17 residues. Via MiXCR, TCRdb re-called the RT-PCR reads, giving one row per CDR3 protein. Counted here are roughly 190,000 distinct CDR3 sequences, less than 45% occurring once; the ten biggest clones make up about 33%. Sequencing was done on a sample of blood, either unsorted or a sorted T cell fraction (not recorded which). The chain combines TRBV7-9 with TRBJ1-1; TRBD1 matches at 7 bases. This TCR was sampled from a human donor who was either an allogeneic HSCT recipient or a stem cell or donor lymphocyte infusion donor (not recorded which). It is not recorded whose cells these are; they may come from a transplant donor. CDR3 residues: CASSLGGLQGSPLEAFF. In nucleotides, the CDR3 is TGTGCCAGCAGCTTAGGTGGCCTACAGGGGTCTCCCCTTGAAGCTTTCTTT.